This T cell receptor (beta chain) was sequenced during a study of human thymus T cells. Findings of the study overall: Blood and thymic repertoires both appeared biased in V and J gene usage. A high degree of thymic repertoire overlap among unrelated individuals was reported in related research.

As to this clone: Its antigen is still unknown.

Corrective cardiac operations yielded the resected thymus tissue. The people who donated were healthy Finnish babies having corrective surgery for congenital heart defects. TCRdb's table, derived via immunoSEQ multiplex PCR, lists solely in-frame clones and lacks some. The sample holds about 130,000 clones; 90% to 95% are singletons and the top ten take around 0.025%. The CDR3 extends over 16 amino acids. V trimming: 5 bases; J trimming: 4 bases; junction bases outside the gene matches: 11. Germline CDR1 MNHNY, CDR2 SVGAGI (reference sequence). V and J are TRBV6-6 and TRBJ1-2, with 9 positions matching TRBD1. The TCR comes from a boy younger than two with a congenital heart defect but otherwise immunologically healthy. Sequenced input: thymus tissue. The CDR3 nucleotides are TGTGCCAGCAGTCTAACGTACCGGGACAGGGTCTATGGCTACACCTTC. This encodes CASSLTYRDRVYGYTF.